The source of this T cell receptor beta chain is a study of shared clonotypes between healthy human individuals. Only in-frame clones appear in the TCRdb table, and some are missing; sequencing was by immunoSEQ multiplex PCR. The sample holds some 2,100,000 clones, approximately 95% seen once. Trimming stripped 1 base from V and 2 bases from J, with 15 bases between. The CDR3 length is 15 residues. Germline V gene data show CDR1 as GTSNPN and CDR2 as SVGIG (reference sequence). The rearrangement joins TRBV30 to TRBJ2-7, with D possibly called TRBD1 or TRBD2 (6 bases each). Specimen: naive CD4+ T cells sorted from blood. As to subset: CD45RA+ positively selected. The TCR comes from a man younger than 30 in good health. CDR3 sequence (DNA): TGTGCCTGGAGTGCGATCGGGGGCGCTCCCTACGAGCAGTACTTC. This sequence encodes CAWSAIGGAPYEQYF.